A selection of T cell receptor beta chains follows, all from one sample in a study of T-cell reconstitution after alpha-beta-depleted transplantation in children. TCRdb processed the PCR reads anew with MiXCR; each CDR3 protein has one entry. The sample has around 480,000 distinct CDR3 sequences, 30% to 35% seen once; the top ten hold around 2.3%. The material was PBMCs from the stem cell graft donor, obtained from the stem cell graft. Receptor source: a human donor who donated a stem cell graft to a child with aplastic anemia. The CDR3 runs from the conserved cysteine through the conserved F or W. The order of the fields is V gene, D gene, clone size, J gene, CDR3 DNA, CDR3 protein. D genes are given only for firm matches. The size entry is marked missing in some rows and otherwise reads once, few, many or a size class.

>TRBV7-9|.|.|TRBJ2-1
TGTGCCAGCAGCTTAGCGAACCGGGCCTCCTACAATGAGCAGTTCTTC
CASSLANRASYNEQFF
>TRBV6-1|TRBD2|.|TRBJ2-7
TGTGCCAGCAGTCGGACTAGCGGGAGACGTGGGGTCTACGAGCAGTACTTC
CASSRTSGRRGVYEQYF
>TRBV6-2/TRBV6-3|TRBD2|.|TRBJ2-1
TGTGCCAGCAGTTACTCAGCGGGGGTTTACAATGAGCAGTTCTTC
CASSYSAGVYNEQFF
>TRBV20-1|.|.|TRBJ2-3
TGCAGTGCTAGAGATAAGTGGCGGGCAGATACGCAGTATTTT
CSARDKWRADTQYF
>TRBV18|TRBD1|.|TRBJ1-5
TGTGCCAGCTCACCTTCAGGGGGCGGACAGCCCCAGCATTTT
CASSPSGGGQPQHF
>TRBV6-1|.|.|TRBJ2-1
TGTGCCAGCAGAGCTGCCCGGACAAACTCTGAGCAGTTCTTC
CASRAARTNSEQFF
>TRBV21-1|.|few|TRBJ2-1
TGTGCCAGCAGCAAAGATCGGCGGAGGGAGCAGTTCTTC
CASSKDRRREQFF
>TRBV20-1|.|.|TRBJ1-2
TGCAGTGCCCCAACCCCCCCCGGGACATCCAACGGCTACACCTTC
CSAPTPPGTSNGYTF
>TRBV12-3/TRBV12-4|.|.|TRBJ2-1
TGTGCCAGCAGTTTGGACCCGGGTACCTCCTTC
CASSLDPGTSF
>TRBV29-1|.|.|TRBJ1-2
TGCAGCGTTGAAACGGTGGGTGGACAGAACTATGGCTACACCTTC
CSVETVGGQNYGYTF
>TRBV7-9|TRBD2|many|TRBJ2-3
TGTGCCAGCAGCGGGACTAGCGGGAGGGATACGCAGTATTTT
CASSGTSGRDTQYF
>TRBV28|TRBD1|few|TRBJ1-4
TGTGCCATTACAGGGGTATCGCGTGAAAAACTGTTTTTT
CAITGVSREKLFF
>TRBV7-2|TRBD1|few|TRBJ1-4
TGTGCCAGCAGCCCGGGACAGCCTAATGAAAAACTGTTTTTT
CASSPGQPNEKLFF
>TRBV7-3|.|.|TRBJ2-1
TGTGCCAGCAGCTTAAATACGGGGCTGCAGTTCTTC
CASSLNTGLQFF
>TRBV6-2/TRBV6-3|.|.|TRBJ1-5
TGTGCCAGCAGATCCCCCGGAGGGCCCCAGCATTTT
CASRSPGGPQHF
>TRBV12-3/TRBV12-4|.|.|TRBJ1-5
TGTGCCAGCCAACCCTGGGGTCAGGGAAGCAATCAGCCCCAGCATTTT
CASQPWGQGSNQPQHF
>TRBV11-3|.|few|TRBJ2-1
TGTGCCAGCAGCTTGGACCGGGACTTAGCCTACAATGAGCAGTTCTTC
CASSLDRDLAYNEQFF
>TRBV7-2|.|.|TRBJ2-5
TGTGCCAGCAGCTTAGCCGATGTGACGGGTAATTCTGCGACCCAGTACTTC
CASSLADVTGNSATQYF
>TRBV4-3|TRBD2|.|TRBJ2-1
TGCGCCAGCAGCCACCTAGCGGGAGAGATCTACAATGAGCAGTTCTTC
CASSHLAGEIYNEQFF
>TRBV6-5|TRBD1|.|TRBJ1-3
TGTGCCAGCAGTTACGGCTCGACAGGGGATTTAAACACCATATATTTT
CASSYGSTGDLNTIYF
>TRBV5-1|TRBD2|.|TRBJ2-3
TGCGCCAGCAGCCCTGGAGGGCTAGCGGGAGGAGTGTCAGATACGCAGTATTTT
CASSPGGLAGGVSDTQYF
>TRBV5-1|.|few|TRBJ2-5
TGCGCCAGCAGCTTGGTTGTGCAGGGGGGGGAGACCCAGTACTTC
CASSLVVQGGETQYF
>TRBV5-6|TRBD1|few|TRBJ2-2
TGTGCCAGCACCCTTCGGGACAGGGGTTTTCACGGGGAGCTGTTTTTT
CASTLRDRGFHGELFF
>TRBV28|.|few|TRBJ1-2
TGTGCCAGCAGTCCTAGAGGGAAGGCTGACCCCTTC
CASSPRGKADPF
>TRBV12-3/TRBV12-4|TRBD2|.|TRBJ2-7
TGTGCCAGCAGTCGCTCCGGACTAGCGGGAAGCTCCTACGAGCAGTACTTC
CASSRSGLAGSSYEQYF
>TRBV19|TRBD1|.|TRBJ2-5
TGTGCCAGTAGAACAGGGGGCGCAGAGACCCAGTACTTC
CASRTGGAETQYF
>TRBV15|.|.|TRBJ2-1
TGTGCCACCAGCAGGCCCATTTCGGACAGCCCCTACAATGAGCAGTTCTTC
CATSRPISDSPYNEQFF
>TRBV19|TRBD1|.|TRBJ2-7
TGTGCCAGTAGTGTCCGGGACAGAGACTACGAGCAGTACTTC
CASSVRDRDYEQYF
>TRBV5-1|.|few|TRBJ1-1
TGCGCCAGCAGCTCACTTTGGGCAGGCCCGAACACTGAAGCTTTCTTT
CASSSLWAGPNTEAFF
>TRBV12-3/TRBV12-4|.|few|TRBJ2-7
TGTGCCAGCAGTCGCAAGGGGGAGCAGTACTTC
CASSRKGEQYF
>TRBV18|.|.|TRBJ2-5
TGTGCCAGCTCACCTAGCAGGGTGGAAGAGACCCAGTACTTC
CASSPSRVEETQYF
>TRBV5-1|.|.|TRBJ1-5
TGCGCCAGCAGCTTGGAATCTCCAGGCCAATCCCAGCATTTT
CASSLESPGQSQHF
>TRBV12-3/TRBV12-4|.|.|TRBJ1-5
TGTGCCAGCAGTTCGTCGCAGGGCGGCAATCAGCCCCAGCATTTT
CASSSSQGGNQPQHF
>TRBV5-1|.|.|TRBJ2-1
TGCGCCAGCAGCGACTCCTGGGCGGGTGCTTCCTACAATGAGCAGTTCTTC
CASSDSWAGASYNEQFF
>TRBV12-3/TRBV12-4|TRBD1|once|TRBJ2-3
TGTGCCAGCAGCGACCACTGGGGGACAGGGGGTAACACAGATACGCAGTATTTT
CASSDHWGTGGNTDTQYF
>TRBV16|.|few|TRBJ1-2
TGTGCCAGCAGCCAAGAGACAGTCTATGGCTACACCTTC
CASSQETVYGYTF
>TRBV6-5|.|.|TRBJ1-5
TGTGCCAGCAGTTACCGGTCGGGGAATCAGCCCCAGCATTTT
CASSYRSGNQPQHF
>TRBV28|.|.|TRBJ1-1
TGTGCCAGCCGCCCTCCAAGGGAAGACACTGAAGCTTTCTTT
CASRPPREDTEAFF
>TRBV5-6|.|.|TRBJ1-6
TGTGCCAGCAGCTTGGCCGGGGCGTTTCGCTCACCCCTCCACTTT
CASSLAGAFRSPLHF
>TRBV5-8|.|.|TRBJ2-7
TGTGCCAGCAGCTCCGGGGTGACGGGAGCAGGAAGCTCCTACGAGCAGTACTTC
CASSSGVTGAGSSYEQYF
>TRBV6-1|.|.|TRBJ2-7
TGTGCCAGCAGCCACGGACAGTCTTTAGAGCAGTACTTC
CASSHGQSLEQYF
>TRBV10-3|.|once|TRBJ2-2
TGTGCCATCATGAGGGATACCGGGGAGCTGTTTTTT
CAIMRDTGELFF
>TRBV5-1|.|.|TRBJ1-1
TGCGCCAGCAGCTTCCCAGGGATCACTGAAGCTTTCTTT
CASSFPGITEAFF
>TRBV6-1|.|few|TRBJ2-7
TGTGCCAGCAGCCGGGTTAGCAGCCCACTTTCCTACGAGCAGTACTTC
CASSRVSSPLSYEQYF
>TRBV29-1|TRBD1|few|TRBJ1-1
TGCAGCGTTTACAGGGGGCGGAACACTGAAGCTTTCTTT
CSVYRGRNTEAFF
>TRBV27|TRBD1|.|TRBJ2-1
TGTGCCAGCAGTTTTCTTAGACAGGGCTATGAGCAGTTCTTC
CASSFLRQGYEQFF
>TRBV7-9|.|few|TRBJ2-7
TGTGCCAGCAGCTATCAAAGAGACTACGAGCAGTACTTC
CASSYQRDYEQYF
>TRBV4-1|.|.|TRBJ2-7
TGCGCCAGCAGCCAAGGTGCAGGGTACGAGCAGTACTTC
CASSQGAGYEQYF
>TRBV7-2|.|few|TRBJ2-7
TGTGCCAGCAGCCTGACCTTGACTTACGAGCAGTACTTC
CASSLTLTYEQYF
>TRBV5-1|.|few|TRBJ1-4
TGCGCCAGCAGCTGGACACCAGGGGATGAAAAACTGTTTTTT
CASSWTPGDEKLFF
>TRBV4-3|TRBD2|.|TRBJ2-3
TGCGCCAGCAGCCAAGATTATGCTAGCGGGAGGTATACAGATACGCAGTATTTT
CASSQDYASGRYTDTQYF
>TRBV29-1|.|.|TRBJ2-3
TGCAGCGTTGAAGCCCCGGCCGGGTCAGATACGCAGTATTTT
CSVEAPAGSDTQYF
>TRBV28|TRBD1|few|TRBJ2-5
TGTGCCAGCAGTACACCGGGACAGGGGTCGGAGACCCAGTACTTC
CASSTPGQGSETQYF
>TRBV4-2|.|.|TRBJ2-1
TGTGCCAGCAGCCAATTCGGCGCGGAGGCCTACAATGAGCAGTTCTTC
CASSQFGAEAYNEQFF
>TRBV7-2|.|.|TRBJ2-5
TGTGCCAGCAGCCGGGCGGTAGGGGGGGAGACCCAGTACTTC
CASSRAVGGETQYF
>TRBV20-1|.|.|TRBJ2-1
TGCAGTGCGTCCTTTAGGGGGGAGCGCAATGAGCAGTTCTTC
CSASFRGERNEQFF
>TRBV12-3/TRBV12-4|TRBD2|.|TRBJ2-5
TGTGCCAGCAGGGGGACTAGCGGGAGGAAAGAGACCCAGTACTTC
CASRGTSGRKETQYF